This T cell receptor (beta chain) comes out of a study of human T cells and chemical hapten exposure. Documented time point: patch test 2, 6 weeks after DPC sensitization. Treatment reported: therapeutic diphenylcyclopropenone sensitization with weekly scalp DPC. This clonotype was counted many times. Antigen: not known. Trimming left V 3 bases short and J 3 bases short, with 15 bases between. Germline CDR1 WSHSY, CDR2 SAAADI. The CDR3 has 16 amino acids. Individual cDNA molecules had unique molecular identifiers attached to them by the library. TCRdb called the RACE reads again in MiXCR, with one record for every CDR3 protein. This sample has approximately 110,000 distinct CDR3 sequences, with about a tenth found just once. Whole-study findings and limits: As the donors had alopecia, their immune response may differ from healthy people's.

This sequence was found in a woman aged 40 to 50 with alopecia areata. Some clones in this sample may be carry-over from other donors' samples. V usage is TRBV10-2 and J usage is TRBJ2-4, with D perhaps matching TRBD1 (6 bases). The sequencing here drew on whole blood, taken in connection with sensitization to the hapten diphenylcyclopropenone (DPC). Here the CDR3 DNA reads TGCGCCAGCAGTGAAAACCCAGGGGACCTCAAAAACATTCAGTACTTC. Its protein is CASSENPGDLKNIQYF.